The 5 T cell receptor beta chains listed next were all sequenced from one sample in a study of control samples from healthy donors and cancer patients (dated by TCRdb to 2019 to 2021). The method behind the library was the immunoSEQ multiplex PCR assay. TCRdb provides this immuneACCESS table in a form limited to in-frame rearrangements. Some clones are lacking; in checked studies, under half of them reflect an unresolved V gene, and why the rest are absent is not known. The sample includes about 51,000 clones, with roughly 90% observed a single time. The ten largest clones capture about 1.6% of the sample. The source material was PBMCs. These receptor sequences come from a man aged 40-55 years with colorectal cancer.

The V and J genes are TRBV7-9 and TRBJ1-6; a weak D match, TRBD1 (5 bases). There are 15 residues in the CDR3. Trimming stripped 1 base from V and 6 bases from J, with 10 bases between. Per the germline V gene, CDR1 is SEHNR and CDR2 is FQNEAQ (reference sequence). This CDR3 is CASSLDRPLNSPLHF. CDR3 nucleotide sequence: TGTGCCAGCAGCTTAGACAGGCCCCTTAATTCACCCCTCCACTTT.

The chain joins TRBV7-3 to TRBJ2-1, with 11 bases identical to TRBD2. J lost 2 bases, V lost 5 bases, and 5 bases had no gene match. The CDR3 has 16 amino acids. Germline V gene sequence: CDR1 SGHTA, CDR2 FQGTGA. The CDR3 DNA is TGTGCCAGCAGCCAAAAGACTAGCGGGACCTACAATGAGCAGTTCTTC. It is translated as CASSQKTSGTYNEQFF.

The chain is built from TRBV9 and TRBJ2-4; 11 bases map to TRBD2. Germline CDR1 and CDR2: SGDLS and YYNGEE. This CDR3 contains 14 residues. V lost 2 bases and J lost 6; bases outside the gene matches: 1. The CDR3 sequence is CASSVTSGGNIQYF. The CDR3 region has the DNA TGTGCCAGCAGCGTCACTAGCGGGGGAAACATTCAGTACTTC.

The V and J genes are TRBV6-5 and TRBJ2-1, with TRBD2 as a possible D gene (6 bases). This CDR3 contains 13 residues. Germline V gene data show CDR1 as MNHEY and CDR2 as SVGAGI. Trimming removed 6 bases at V and 6 bases at J, with 12 bases between. For the CDR3, the DNA is TGTGCCAGCAGCCTGGGACTCCTCAATGAGCAGTTCTTC. Protein: CASSLGLLNEQFF.

This clone was recorded only once. This chain's CDR3 is CASSFGRGTRVSGELFF. The CDR3 bases are TGTGCCAGCAGCTTCGGCCGCGGTACGCGGGTGAGCGGGGAGCTGTTTTTT. The chain links TRBV6-2 or TRBV6-3 to TRBJ2-2, with D tentatively TRBD2 (5 bases). V dropped 6 bases and J dropped 7 bases, with 24 bases sitting between them. The CDR3 runs 17 residues. CDR1 and CDR2 (germline): MNHEY, SVGEGT.